The 26 T cell receptor beta chains listed next were all sequenced from one sample in a study of T cells after yellow fever vaccination. TCRdb reanalysed the 5' RACE reads using MiXCR and keeps one entry per CDR3 protein. The table lists more than 350,000 distinct CDR3 sequences, roughly 10% of them singletons, with less than 20% in the top ten. The input for sequencing was PBMCs, taken on the day of the first yellow fever vaccination. These receptors originate from a man between 18 and 35 years old who received the YFV17D yellow fever vaccine.

This clonotype has a handful of counts. V is TRBV12-3 or TRBV12-4 and J is TRBJ2-5, with D possibly TRBD1 on 5 matching bases. This CDR3 comprises 16 residues. V was trimmed by 1 base and J by 0 bases, leaving 12 bases between them. Here the CDR3 DNA reads TGTGCCAGCAGTTTAGTAAGGGGAATTTACCAAGAGACCCAGTACTTC. It translates to CASSLVRGIYQETQYF.

This clonotype was observed a handful of times. The V call is TRBV10-3, the J call TRBJ1-4; TRBD1 might be the D (5 bases). V was cut by 6 bases and J by 6 bases, with 11 bases left in between. Per germline, CDR1 ENHRY and CDR2 SYGVKD. The CDR3 runs to 13 residues. The CDR3 nucleotides are TGTGCCATCAGCCGGGACTTGGATGAAAAACTGTTTTTT. This translates into CAISRDLDEKLFF.

The rearrangement joins TRBV6-5 to TRBJ1-1; no clear D gene. The ends were cut back, 3 bases at V and 4 bases at J, with 12 bases in the middle. In germline, CDR1 is MNHEY, CDR2 SVGAGI. This CDR3 is 14 amino acids long. CDR3 in DNA: TGTGCCAGCAGTTATGGACCCTCCGGCACTGAAGCTTTCTTT. Its translation: CASSYGPSGTEAFF.

The chain is built from TRBV9 and TRBJ2-5; TRBD1 aligns across 8 bases. Germline trimming cut 3 bases from V and 5 bases from J; bases unmatched to any gene: 9. The germline gives CDR1 SGDLS, CDR2 YYNGEE. This CDR3 comprises 15 residues. CDR3 in amino acids: CASSEGQAPQETQYF. CDR3 nucleotide sequence: TGTGCCAGCAGCGAGGGACAGGCACCCCAGGAGACCCAGTACTTC.

This clonotype has only a few counts. This chain connects TRBV30 to TRBJ1-3; D remains unclear. The V gene's germline CDR1 is GTSNPN and CDR2 SVGIG (reference sequence). The CDR3 is 13 amino acids. The germline V and J ends were trimmed by 0 bases and 0 bases, with 3 bases remaining between them. DNA of the CDR3: TGTGCCTGGAGTGTTGGCTCTGGAAACACCATATATTTT. Its translation is CAWSVGSGNTIYF.

This clonotype occurred a few times. V is TRBV19 and J is TRBJ2-2, with TRBD1 as a possible D gene (6 bases). V lost 11 bases, J lost 5 bases, and 21 bases lay in between. The CDR3 is 15 residues long. Germline V gene data show CDR1 as LNHDA and CDR2 as SQIVND (reference sequence). CDR3 DNA: TGTGCCGTACGGATCGGGACATGGAGGACCGGGGAGCTGTTTTTT. Translating it yields CAVRIGTWRTGELFF.

This clonotype was seen more than once but under ten times. The chain links TRBV5-1 to TRBJ1-1; D remains ambiguous. This CDR3 region has 15 residues. Germline V gene lookup returns CDR1 SGHRS and CDR2 YFSETQ. V gave up 0 bases and J gave up 7 bases, with 16 bases separating them. The CDR3 sequence is CASSLVGYEVGEAFF. The CDR3, as DNA: TGCGCCAGCAGCTTGGTCGGGTACGAGGTGGGTGAAGCTTTCTTT.

This clonotype was found a few times. V is TRBV20-1 and J is TRBJ2-7; D is ambiguous. Between the trimmed V and J ends, which lost 1 base and 0 bases, there was a span of 10 bases. Germline loops: CDR1 DFQATT, CDR2 SNEGSKA (reference sequence). The CDR3 extends over 14 amino acids. The CDR3 protein is CSARARSSSYEQYF. The CDR3 bases are TGCAGTGCTAGAGCCAGGTCTAGCTCCTACGAGCAGTACTTC.

This clonotype was detected only a few times. The V and J genes are TRBV6-5 and TRBJ2-2; D is ambiguous. Germline CDR1 is MNHEY and CDR2 is SVGAGI. The CDR3 loop spans 15 amino acids. V lost 0 bases and J 4 bases, leaving 9 bases between the germline ends. The CDR3 sequence: CASSYSRGFTGELFF. The DNA of the CDR3 is TGTGCCAGCAGTTACTCCCGTGGGTTCACCGGGGAGCTGTTTTTT.

V and J are TRBV6-2 or TRBV6-3 and TRBJ2-5; TRBD1 matches at 7 bases. V dropped 7 bases and J dropped 1; count of bases not matched to a gene: 12. CDR3 size: 16 residues. Germline CDR1 MNHEY, CDR2 SVGEGT. CDR3 in DNA: TGTGCCAGCACCTCTCCCACAGGGGTTCTCCAAGAGACCCAGTACTTC. This encodes CASTSPTGVLQETQYF.

V usage is TRBV5-1 and J usage is TRBJ1-2; possibly TRBD1 for D (5 bases). V lost 4 bases, J lost 5 bases, and 15 bases lay in between. The CDR3 covers 14 residues. The germline V gene has CDR1 SGHRS and CDR2 YFSETQ. CDR3 bases: TGCGCCAGCAGCCTCGGGACCGTTACTTATGGCTACACCTTC. It encodes CASSLGTVTYGYTF.

Ten or more counts support this clonotype. This chain joins TRBV20-1 and TRBJ1-3; D gene unclear. The CDR3 length is 11 residues. Per germline, CDR1 DFQATT and CDR2 SNEGSKA (reference sequence). Between the trimmed V and J ends, which lost 0 bases and 7 bases, there was a span of 4 bases. CDR3: CSARDGNTIYF. The CDR3 coding sequence is TGCAGTGCTAGAGATGGGAACACCATATATTTT.

The rearrangement links TRBV5-1 to TRBJ2-3; perhaps TRBD2 as D (6 bases). V was shortened by 4 bases and J by 2 bases, with 14 bases between the two germline ends. CDR1 is SGHRS and CDR2 is YFSETQ in the germline V gene. The CDR3 extends over 15 amino acids. The CDR3 DNA follows: TGCGCCAGCAGCCGCGGGGCAGGACCCACAGATACGCAGTATTTT. It specifies CASSRGAGPTDTQYF.

The rearrangement joins TRBV4-3 to TRBJ1-5, with D uncertain. Trimming removed 2 bases from V and 6 bases from J, with 14 bases in between. Germline V gene lookup returns CDR1 LGHNA and CDR2 YSLEER. This CDR3 spans 15 amino acids. DNA of the CDR3: TGCGCCAGCAGCCAACAGAGGGAGGGAGGTCAGCCCCAGCATTTT. Its protein is CASSQQREGGQPQHF.

The genes are TRBV19 and TRBJ2-7, with 7 bases fitting TRBD1. CDR3 length: 11 residues. Germline V gives CDR1 LNHDA, CDR2 SQIVND (reference sequence). V was pared by 8 bases and J by 6 bases, with 4 bases of the junction left unmatched. For the CDR3, the DNA is TGTGCCAGTGGACAGGTCGGCGAGCAGTACTTC. Protein: CASGQVGEQYF.

The rearrangement uses TRBV6-1 and TRBJ1-1, with unresolved D. The CDR3 contains 14 residues. Germline values: CDR1 MNHNS, CDR2 SASEGT. V lost 6 bases and J 4 bases, leaving 15 bases between the germline ends. The CDR3 protein is CASSLEGMVTEAFF. CDR3 sequence (DNA): TGTGCCAGCAGCCTAGAGGGCATGGTCACTGAAGCTTTCTTT.

This clonotype came up many times. The J gene is TRBJ1-1, the V gene TRBV3-1; D remains ambiguous. The CDR3 is made up of 13 amino acids. Germline CDR1 LGHDT, CDR2 YNNKEL (reference sequence). The V end was cut by 1 base, the J end by 5 bases, with 8 bases between. CDR3 DNA: TGTGCCAGCAGCCAAGCCCACGGGACTGAAGCTTTCTTT. Amino acid sequence: CASSQAHGTEAFF.

This clonotype was seen many times. This sequence joins TRBV5-1 and TRBJ2-7, with 10 bases that match TRBD2. Trimming took 2 bases from V and 0 from J; bases not matched to a gene: 2. CDR1 SGHRS and CDR2 YFSETQ come from the germline V gene. CDR3 length: 15 residues. The CDR3 reads CASSLLAGTSYEQYF. CDR3 DNA: TGCGCCAGCAGCTTACTAGCGGGGACCTCCTACGAGCAGTACTTC.

This clonotype was seen many times. This chain connects TRBV20-1 to TRBJ1-1; 7 nucleotides line up with TRBD1. Germline values: CDR1 DFQATT, CDR2 SNEGSKA (reference sequence). Trimming removed 3 bases from V and 4 bases from J; junction bases left unmatched: 8. The CDR3 is made up of 14 amino acids. DNA for the CDR3: TGCAGTGCTAGCCAAGGGGGCATGGGCACTGAAGCTTTCTTT. Translating it yields CSASQGGMGTEAFF.

The chain uses TRBV6-5 and TRBJ2-7, with D perhaps TRBD1 (5 bases). V dropped 0 bases and J dropped 2 bases, with 14 bases sitting between them. The CDR3 extends over 16 amino acids. The germline CDR1 and CDR2 sequences are MNHEY and SVGAGI. CDR3 residues: CASSYSSRGSPYEQYF. In nucleotides, the CDR3 is TGTGCCAGCAGTTACTCGTCTAGGGGATCGCCCTACGAGCAGTACTTC.

This clonotype has more than one count but fewer than ten. This chain connects TRBV7-2 to TRBJ2-5, with 9 bases identical to TRBD1. The J segment lost 5 bases and the V segment lost 5 bases, leaving 6 bases of the junction unmatched. CDR1 is SGHTA and CDR2 is FQGNSA in the germline V gene. This CDR3 region has 14 residues. The CDR3 sequence is CASSRDRVSETQYF. CDR3 coding DNA: TGTGCCAGCAGCCGGGACAGGGTCAGCGAGACCCAGTACTTC.

This clonotype turned up a few times. The J gene is TRBJ2-3, the V gene TRBV12-3 or TRBV12-4; no definite D call. The CDR3 extends over 14 amino acids. V was shortened by 7 bases and J by 0 bases, with 11 bases between the two germline ends. The CDR3 sequence is CASTWQASTDTQYF. CDR3 nucleotides: TGTGCCAGCACGTGGCAGGCGAGCACAGATACGCAGTATTTT.

This clonotype was observed a handful of times. The V gene is TRBV14, the J gene TRBJ1-2; the D is unclear. Germline V lookup: CDR1 SGHDN, CDR2 FVKESK. Trimming shortened V by 0 bases and J by 7 bases, and 12 bases separated the two germline ends. The CDR3 length is 14 residues. CDR3 loop: CASSQDLGGVGYTF. The DNA of the CDR3 is TGTGCCAGCAGCCAAGATCTGGGTGGGGTTGGCTACACCTTC.

V usage is TRBV5-1 and J usage is TRBJ2-2; D is uncertain. The CDR3 sequence is 16 residues long. Germline CDR1 reads SGHRS; CDR2 reads YFSETQ. V was shortened by 0 bases and J by 2 bases, with 11 bases between the two germline ends. CDR3 in amino acids: CASSLDGRVNTGELFF. In DNA, the CDR3 is TGCGCCAGCAGCTTGGATGGTCGGGTTAACACCGGGGAGCTGTTTTTT.

CDR3 DNA: TGTGCCAGCAGCTTAGGCTTCTGGCTAGTGACAGCGGAGAAAGAGACCCAGTACTTC. Its translation: CASSLGFWLVTAEKETQYF. V and J are TRBV11-1 and TRBJ2-5; D might be TRBD1 or TRBD2, each matching 5 bases. V lost 1 base and J 3 bases, leaving 24 bases between the germline ends. The germline CDR1 and CDR2 sequences are SGHAT and FQDESV (reference sequence). The CDR3 is made up of 19 amino acids.

The genes are TRBV6-5 and TRBJ2-2; no reliable D call. V was clipped by 4 bases and J by 4 bases, with 10 bases between them. This CDR3 contains 14 residues. Germline V lookup: CDR1 MNHEY, CDR2 SVGAGI. This chain's CDR3 is CASSSPGFTGELFF. In nucleotides, the CDR3 is TGTGCCAGCAGTTCTCCAGGCTTCACCGGGGAGCTGTTTTTT.